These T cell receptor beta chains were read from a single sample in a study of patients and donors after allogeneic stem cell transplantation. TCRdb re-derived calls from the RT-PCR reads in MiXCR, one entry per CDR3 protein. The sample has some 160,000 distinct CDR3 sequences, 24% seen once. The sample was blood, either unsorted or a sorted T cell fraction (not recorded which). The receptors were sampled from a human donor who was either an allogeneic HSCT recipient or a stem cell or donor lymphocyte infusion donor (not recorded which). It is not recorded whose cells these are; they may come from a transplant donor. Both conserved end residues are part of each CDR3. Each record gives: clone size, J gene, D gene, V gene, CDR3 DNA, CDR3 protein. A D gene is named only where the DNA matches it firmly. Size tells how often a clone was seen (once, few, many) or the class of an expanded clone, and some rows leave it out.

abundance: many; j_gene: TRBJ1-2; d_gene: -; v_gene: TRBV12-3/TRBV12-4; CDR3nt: TGTGCCAGCCGCCTGTGGGGTAGGCGGGATGGCTACACCTTC; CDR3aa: CASRLWGRRDGYTF
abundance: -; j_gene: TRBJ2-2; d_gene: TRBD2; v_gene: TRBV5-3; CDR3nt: TGTGCCAGAAGCATTAGCGGGACTATCTTTTCCAGGGAGCTGTTTTTT; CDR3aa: CARSISGTIFSRELFF
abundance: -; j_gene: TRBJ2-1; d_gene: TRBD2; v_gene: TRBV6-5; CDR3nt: TGTGCCAGCAGTACACTCGTCCTAGCGGCCTACAATGAGCAGTTCTTC; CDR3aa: CASSTLVLAAYNEQFF
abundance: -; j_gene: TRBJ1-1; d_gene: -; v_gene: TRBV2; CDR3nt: TGTGCCAGCAGTGAAGGGTGGGGAACGAACACTGAAGCTTTCTTT; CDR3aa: CASSEGWGTNTEAFF
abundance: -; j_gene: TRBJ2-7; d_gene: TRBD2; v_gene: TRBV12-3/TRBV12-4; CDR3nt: TGTGCCAGCAGTTGGGGGGGCTACGAGCAGTACTTC; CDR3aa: CASSWGGYEQYF
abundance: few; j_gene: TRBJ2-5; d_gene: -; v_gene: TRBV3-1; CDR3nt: TGTGCCAGCAGCCAAGGTTTCGGGCAGAATGAAGAGACCCAGTACTTC; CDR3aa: CASSQGFGQNEETQYF
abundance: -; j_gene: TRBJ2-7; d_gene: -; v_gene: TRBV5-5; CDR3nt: TGTGCCAGCAGAACCGGGACACCTCAATTATACTACGAGCAGTACTTC; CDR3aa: CASRTGTPQLYYEQYF
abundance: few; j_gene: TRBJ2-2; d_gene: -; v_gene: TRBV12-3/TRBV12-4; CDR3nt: TGTGCCAGCAGTTTGCCCGGGGGCAACACCGGGGAGCTGTTTTTT; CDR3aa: CASSLPGGNTGELFF
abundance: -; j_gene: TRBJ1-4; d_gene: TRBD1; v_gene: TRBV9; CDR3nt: TGTGCCAGCAGCGTAGGCAGGGGGCGCGAAAAACTGTTTTTT; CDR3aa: CASSVGRGREKLFF
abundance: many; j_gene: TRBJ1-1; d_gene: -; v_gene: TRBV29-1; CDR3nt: TGCAGCGTGGAGGGGTACCCTTTACGGACTGAAGCTTTCTTT; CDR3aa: CSVEGYPLRTEAFF
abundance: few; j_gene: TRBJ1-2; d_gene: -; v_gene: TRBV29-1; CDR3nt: TGCAGCGCCGAGAACTGGAACACCGTCTATGGCTACACCTTC; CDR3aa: CSAENWNTVYGYTF
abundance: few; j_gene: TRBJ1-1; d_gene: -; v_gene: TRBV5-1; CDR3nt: TGCGCCAGCAGCCCCGGCGGAGGGGCCGGGAACACTGAAGCTTTCTTT; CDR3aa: CASSPGGGAGNTEAFF
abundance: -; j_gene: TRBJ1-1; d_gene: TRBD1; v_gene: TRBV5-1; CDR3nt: TGCGCCAGCAGCTGGAATGCCCCAGGGGGAGGAACTGAAGCTTTCTTT; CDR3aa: CASSWNAPGGGTEAFF